The 2 T cell receptor beta chains given below trace back to one sample, sequenced in a study of T cell responses to AZD1222 COVID-19 vaccine. Assay used: immunoSEQ multiplex PCR; TCRdb lists only in-frame clones, some missing. The repertoire holds 95,000 to 100,000 clones, with about 89% as singletons. This specimen was peripheral blood, taken 28 days after the second AZD1222 dose. These receptors all stem from an adult who received the AZD1222 COVID-19 vaccine.

The chain recombines TRBV24-1 with TRBJ1-5; 10 bases align to TRBD1. V lost 3 bases, J lost 0 bases, and 10 bases stayed unmatched. The CDR3 extends over 19 amino acids. Germline assignment: CDR1 KGHDR and CDR2 SFDVKD. CDR3 sequence reads: CATSDIPTGGVYSNQPQHF. The CDR3 DNA sequence: TGTGCCACCAGTGATATACCGACAGGGGGCGTGTATAGCAATCAGCCCCAGCATTTT.

This clone appeared a single time. The chain carries TRBV6-4 and TRBJ2-7; D tentatively reads TRBD1 or TRBD2 (5 bases each). Trimming stripped 6 bases from V and 4 bases from J, with 13 bases between. CDR1 and CDR2 from the germline V gene are MRHNA and SNTAGT. This CDR3 region has 13 residues. CDR3: CASRGTGSYEQYF. The CDR3 coding sequence is TGTGCCAGCAGGGGGACGGGTTCTTACGAGCAGTACTTC.